Reported below is one T cell receptor beta chain. This record comes from a study of a mutant IDH1 vaccine in newly diagnosed glioma. Data came from immunoSEQ multiplex PCR; TCRdb stores just in-frame clones and leaves some out. The table lists 98,000 or so clones, about 87% of them singletons, with roughly 0.54% in the top ten. Time point indicated: baseline, week 1 (first vaccination visit). As to treatment: pre-vaccination baseline after standard-of-care therapy. Germline CDR1 reads SQVTM; CDR2 reads ANQGSEA. After removal of 0 bases from V and 6 bases from J, the junction contained 5 bases not matched to a gene. The CDR3 covers 15 residues.

This specimen was PBMCs, taken from a glioma patient treated with radiotherapy, temozolomide or both. This chain uses TRBV29-1 with TRBJ2-2, with TRBD1 matching 9 bases. This receptor was identified in a woman between 50 and 59 years old with glioma. DNA of the CDR3: TGCAGCGTTGAAGATGTGGACAGGGGTTCCGGGGAGCTGTTTTTT. Amino acid sequence: CSVEDVDRGSGELFF.